These 20 T cell receptor beta chains originate from one sample sequenced in a study of T cells in Graves' hyperthyroidism and ophthalmopathy (dated by TCRdb to about 2019). The library was built by means of multiplex PCR. Sequencing was performed on an Illumina HiSeq 2000. Amplification of TCR beta CDR3 regions was carried out from RNA transcripts. The first round of RT-PCR for the TCR CDR3 was performed with the HTBI primer set and the Qiagen OneStep RT-PCR kit. The raw public reads went through TCRdb reprocessing: fastp at Q25, MiXCR clone calling, in-frame beta chains kept. Identical CDR3 proteins give one entry, which carries the most common genes and DNA. The sample has hundreds of thousands of distinct CDR3 sequences on record, over 35% of them singletons. The top ten clonotypes cover approximately 10% of the sample. Sequenced input: blood. Receptor source: a man between 18 and 29 years old with Graves' hyperthyroidism.

V gene TRBV7-2 combines with J gene TRBJ2-6, with D perhaps TRBD1 or TRBD2 (5 bases each). V was trimmed by 1 base and J by 0 bases, leaving 10 bases between them. The germline CDR1 and CDR2 sequences are SGHTA and FQGNSA. This CDR3 is 17 amino acids long. The CDR3 here is CASSLVGGPSGANVLTF. CDR3 DNA: TGTGCCAGCAGCTTAGTTGGGGGTCCCTCTGGGGCCAACGTCCTGACTTTC.

The chain's CDR3 is CASSHSDSTDTEAFF. The DNA of the CDR3 is TGCGCCAGCAGCCACTCGGACAGTACGGACACTGAAGCTTTCTTT. The J gene is TRBJ1-1, the V gene TRBV4-1, with D perhaps matching TRBD1 (6 bases). This CDR3 region has 15 residues. In germline, CDR1 is MGHRA, CDR2 YSYEKL. V was cut by 3 bases and J by 3 bases, with 14 bases left in between.

This clonotype appeared a single time. V usage is TRBV6-5 and J usage is TRBJ2-7; 9 bases agree with TRBD2. There are 15 residues in the CDR3. The germline CDR1 and CDR2 sequences are MNHEY and SVGAGI. J lost 4 bases, V lost 6 bases, and 10 bases had no gene match. The DNA of the CDR3 is TGTGCCAGCAGCCCTGGGACTAGCCTCACGTACGAGCAGTACTTC. This translates into CASSPGTSLTYEQYF.

The rearrangement links TRBV20-1 to TRBJ1-2; 7 nucleotides line up with TRBD1. The CDR3 runs to 12 residues. Looked up from germline, CDR1 is DFQATT and CDR2 is SNEGSKA (reference sequence). J was trimmed by 4 bases and V by 5 bases; bases with no gene match: 4. This CDR3 reads CSAADRAYGYTF. The CDR3, as DNA: TGCAGTGCTGCCGACAGGGCCTATGGCTACACCTTC.

As regards this clonotype: A much larger clone sits a single nucleotide away, making a read error possible. The chain uses TRBV29-1 and TRBJ2-5; perhaps D is TRBD1 or TRBD2 (5 bases each). The CDR3 contains 15 residues. CDR1 SQVTM and CDR2 ANQGSEA come from the germline V gene. The CDR3 DNA is TGCGGCGCCGATAGGGCCAGGGAGTTTCAAGAGACCCAGTACTTC. This encodes CGADRAREFQETQYF.

This clonotype was recorded many times. The rearrangement joins TRBV2 to TRBJ1-6; D possibly corresponds to TRBD1 (5 bases). Trimming cost V 2 bases and J 9 bases, with 14 bases left between them. This CDR3 comprises 15 residues. CDR1 SNHLY and CDR2 FYNNEI come from the germline V gene. In DNA, the CDR3 is TGTGCCAGCAGTGAAACAGGAATAGTGGGTTCACCCCTCCACTTT. This encodes CASSETGIVGSPLHF.

This clonotype appeared a few times. The rearrangement uses TRBV7-8 and TRBJ2-7; D may be TRBD2 (6 bases). From germline, CDR1 is SGHVS and CDR2 FQNEAQ. This CDR3 is built from 14 residues. V dropped 5 bases and J dropped 5 bases, with 16 bases sitting between them. CDR3 in amino acids: CASSRGRGRNEQYF. The CDR3, as DNA: TGTGCCAGCAGCCGCGGGCGGGGTCGGAACGAGCAGTACTTC.

This clonotype was counted many times. V usage is TRBV19 and J usage is TRBJ1-1, with D hard to call. Germline V gene lookup returns CDR1 LNHDA and CDR2 SQIVND (reference sequence). Trimming stripped 6 bases from V and 1 base from J, with 12 bases between. CDR3 size: 14 residues. In DNA, the CDR3 is TGTGCCAGTAGCAGAGGGTTATCGAACACTGAAGCTTTCTTT. Translation gives CASSRGLSNTEAFF.

The gene calls are TRBV20-1 and TRBJ1-1, with TRBD1 as a possible D gene (5 bases). This CDR3 is 12 amino acids long. Trimming removed 3 bases from V and 4 bases from J, with 9 bases in between. Germline lookup yields CDR1 DFQATT and CDR2 SNEGSKA (reference sequence). CDR3 protein: CSARIGATEAFF. CDR3 DNA: TGCAGTGCTAGGATAGGGGCCACTGAAGCTTTCTTT.

This clonotype was found a few times. The chain uses TRBV6-1 and TRBJ1-1, with D perhaps TRBD1 (5 bases). Germline V lookup: CDR1 MNHNS, CDR2 SASEGT. The CDR3 has 12 amino acids. V lost 8 bases, J lost 3 bases, and 10 bases lay in between. Here the CDR3 reads CASRDPYTEAFF. CDR3 nucleotide sequence: TGTGCCAGCCGGGACCCCTACACTGAAGCTTTCTTT.

This chain links TRBV10-3 with TRBJ1-5; TRBD1 is a possible D gene (5 bases). Per germline, CDR1 ENHRY and CDR2 SYGVKD. The CDR3 totals 13 residues. Trimming pared 7 bases from V and 11 bases from J, leaving 18 bases between. The CDR3 bases are TGTGCCATCATGGGACTAGCGGGAGAGACCCAGCATTTT. Its translation is CAIMGLAGETQHF.

This clonotype was seen ten or more times. The genes are TRBV15 and TRBJ1-4, with a tentative D call TRBD1 (5 bases). The V gene's germline CDR1 is LNHNV and CDR2 YYDKDF (reference sequence). The V and J ends lost 3 bases and 5 bases respectively, with 10 bases between them. This CDR3 contains 14 residues. The CDR3 sequence: CATSSGTGNEKLFF. CDR3 sequence (DNA): TGTGCCACCAGCAGCGGGACGGGGAATGAAAAACTGTTTTTT.

V gene TRBV7-2 combines with J gene TRBJ2-7, with 7 bases that match TRBD1. Germline V lookup: CDR1 SGHTA, CDR2 FQGNSA. The CDR3 covers 16 residues. V shed 5 bases, J shed 3 bases, and the junction held 13 bases outside the gene matches. The CDR3 coding sequence is TGTGCCAGCAGCGCAGGGGTCGGGACAGCAGACTACGAGCAGTACTTC. Translating gives CASSAGVGTADYEQYF.

This chain connects TRBV4-3 to TRBJ1-6, with a possible D match to TRBD1 (5 bases). Trimming took off 4 bases at V and 9 bases at J, with 19 bases between the two ends. The CDR3 extends over 16 amino acids. The germline gives CDR1 LGHNA, CDR2 YSLEER. Here the CDR3 DNA reads TGCGCCAGCAGCCCAAATCCCGGGTCAGGGAGTTCACCCCTCCACTTT. This translates into CASSPNPGSGSSPLHF.

In this sample, this clonotype turned up a few times. The chain joins TRBV11-2 to TRBJ2-5; the match to TRBD1 covers 8 bases. The CDR3 has 13 amino acids. V dropped 5 bases and J dropped 5; count of bases not matched to a gene: 4. Germline-derived CDR1 and CDR2 are SGHAT and FQNNGV. This chain's CDR3 is CASSPRGHETQYF. In DNA, the CDR3 is TGTGCCAGCAGCCCCAGGGGGCACGAGACCCAGTACTTC.

This clonotype turned up a few times. The chain carries TRBV12-3 or TRBV12-4 and TRBJ1-6, with 8 bases lining up with TRBD1. V lost 7 bases, J lost 5 bases, and 4 bases stayed unmatched. The CDR3 totals 14 residues. Here the CDR3 DNA reads TGTGCCAGCACCTGGGACAGGCATAATTCACCCCTCCACTTT. This encodes CASTWDRHNSPLHF.

The DNA for the CDR3 is TGTGCCAGTAGTCCCCCGACGGGGGAAACTTTCTTT. It specifies CASSPPTGETFF. The chain recombines TRBV19 with TRBJ1-1; perhaps TRBD1 as D (5 bases). V was pared by 5 bases and J by 12 bases, with 16 bases between. CDR3 length equals 12 residues. The V gene's germline CDR1 is LNHDA and CDR2 SQIVND (reference sequence).

This chain uses TRBV6-5 with TRBJ2-7; 8 nucleotides match TRBD2. The germline gives CDR1 MNHEY, CDR2 SVGAGI. CDR3 length: 14 residues. V lost 2 bases and J lost 3; bases outside the gene matches: 3. CDR3 nucleotides: TGTGCCAGCAGTTACGCGGGGGGAGGCTACGAGCAGTACTTC. Its protein is CASSYAGGGYEQYF.

The J gene is TRBJ2-5, the V gene TRBV12-3 or TRBV12-4, with TRBD2 as a possible D gene (6 bases). The CDR3 is 15 amino acids. Trimming cost V 4 bases and J 5 bases, with 17 bases left between them. This chain's CDR3 is CASSSLLEEGETQYF. Here the CDR3 DNA reads TGTGCCAGCAGTTCCTTACTAGAGGAGGGGGAGACCCAGTACTTC.

The chain links TRBV20-1 to TRBJ1-4, with D perhaps TRBD1 (5 bases). Germline V gene lookup returns CDR1 DFQATT and CDR2 SNEGSKA (reference sequence). Trimming cost V 4 bases and J 7 bases, with 10 bases left between them. The CDR3 totals 12 residues. CDR3 nucleotide sequence: TGCAGTGCTACCTCGGGGGGTGAAAAACTGTTTTTT. Translated, it gives CSATSGGEKLFF.